This T cell receptor beta chain was sequenced during a study of immune evolution from preneoplasia to lung adenocarcinoma (dated by TCRdb to the early 2020s). Broadly, across the study: Immune contexture across lung adenocarcinoma precursors and invasive adenocarcinoma was profiled using immune gene expression, TCR sequencing and multiplex immunofluorescence. Resected precursor lesions (AAH, AIS, MIA) and invasive adenocarcinomas were each compared against paired morphologically normal lung tissue. The sample size depended on which specimens were available, not on a prior power calculation. The immune data were combined with whole exome sequencing and methylation data from the same cohort of nodules. The overall cohort comprised 40 to 55 patients with pulmonary nodules who underwent surgical resection. TCR sequencing data were obtained from 55 or so patients. It was reported in the study that 105 samples were used for TCR sequencing. Class I HLA alleles were inferred from exome data with POLYSOLVER, and allele-specific HLA loss was detected with LOHHLA. The paper's findings and limits, for the study overall: The highest clonality was observed in normal lung, whereas higher T cell density and diversity but lower clonality appeared to be present in later-stage lesions. Normal lung had the highest top T cell clone frequencies, and these frequencies appeared to fall progressively from AAH through AIS, MIA and invasive adenocarcinoma. Findings were based on association rather than direct causation; larger cohorts with long-term follow-up and longitudinal biopsies were deemed needed. Because all patients came from Japan and China, whether the findings apply to Western populations was uncertain.

Including cysteine and phenylalanine, the CDR3 has 17 amino acids. Left in the record is the CDR3 DNA by itself, 51 bases read in frame from the first base. A distance of 18 bases separates the germline ends of V and J, which lose 4 bases and 0 bases respectively. Looking up the germline V gene yields CDR1 SGHRS and CDR2 YFSETQ. Patients underwent resection in Japan or China between about 2014 and 2017. The histologic diagnosis of each case was independently confirmed on H&E slides by two lung cancer pathologists. DNA was isolated from FFPE tissue using the AllPrep DNA/RNA FFPE Kit. This clone appeared a few times. The antigen it binds to is not known. Base qualities are not at hand, and no much larger clone is one base apart. The immunoSEQ hsTCRbeta Kit was used to sequence TCR beta CDR3 regions from DNA. The authors' pipeline ran thus. The ImmunoSEQ Analyzer was used to analyse the TCR sequencing data. T cell clonality was defined as 1 minus Pielou's evenness, calculated on productive rearrangements. The inverse Simpson index, applied to productive templates, was used to measure T cell diversity. T cell density was defined as TCR beta template counts normalized to usable DNA, with usable DNA estimated by amplification and sequencing of housekeeping genes. Two-sided Kruskal-Wallis tests were used to compare TCR metrics between histologic stages. TCRdb retrieved this table from immuneACCESS and kept in-frame rearrangements only. Not all clones are present; in checked studies, unresolved V genes account for under half, and no reason is known for the remainder. For V, J and clone size, that table is used; D and trimming come from the DNA. A total of approximately 3,000 clones appear in this sample, less than 90% of them only once. The ten largest clonotypes hold 11% to 15% of the sample.

This sequence uses TRBV5-1 and TRBJ2-3; TRBD2 is perhaps the D gene, given 7 matching bases. Material: FFPE adjacent normal lung tissue. This TCR came from a person aged 35 to 50 with lung adenocarcinoma. The CDR3 reads CASSPYLGGGSTDTQYF. The nucleotide sequence is TGCGCCAGCAGCCCTTACTTAGGGGGGGGAAGCACAGATACGCAGTATTTT. Reference TRBV5-1 and TRBJ2-3 proteins supply the regions before and after the CDR3; the full variable domain is: KAGVTQTPRYLIKTRGQQVTLSCSPISGHRSVSWYQQTPGQGLQFLFEYFSETQRNKGNFPGRFSGRQFSNSRSEMNVSTLELGDSALYLCASSPYLGGGSTDTQYFGPGTRLTVL.